This T cell receptor beta chain is drawn from a study of siplizumab effects on memory and regulatory T cells. Whole-study findings and limits: In unstimulated cells, naive T cells appeared more diverse than memory T cells and seemed major alloresponse contributors.

Trimming stripped 4 bases from V and 4 bases from J, with 14 bases between. The CDR3 has 15 amino acids. Germline loops: CDR1 SGHNT, CDR2 YENEEA. Per-sample assaying covered some 10^5 TCR templates. Profiled with immunoSEQ multiplex PCR; TCRdb holds only in-frame clones, not every one. The sample comprises about 100,000 clones, approximately 91% of which are singletons, and more than 10% rests with the top ten. Concerning this clone: The antigen is unknown.

Source material: non-Treg CD4+ T cells sorted from blood. This clonotype was obtained from a human donor in good health. This chain joins TRBV11-3 and TRBJ2-1, with unresolved D. Written as DNA, the CDR3 is TGTGCCAGCAGCTCTGGACGTCTAGGGTACAATGAGCAGTTCTTC. It specifies CASSSGRLGYNEQFF.